This TCR beta chain came from a study of CD8 T cells in ankylosing spondylitis. Findings and caveats of the study: Disease-linked clones bore a CD8+ phenotype, appearing relatively rarely in peripheral blood. Within ankylosing spondylitis blood, a TCR beta motif made up of eight or nine highly homologous variants appeared to be characteristic.

This CDR3 region has 15 residues. Germline V gene lookup returns CDR1 SGHRS and CDR2 YFSETQ. Trimming shortened V by 0 bases and J by 0 bases, and 9 bases separated the two germline ends. This clonotype has a count of ten or more. Its specificity is not known. In TCRdb, the 5' RACE reads were re-called with MiXCR into one record per CDR3 protein. The profile covers 340,000 or so distinct CDR3 sequences, with roughly 15% appearing a single time and 0.85% to 1.4% taken by the ten largest. The TCR was taken from a male donor with ankylosing spondylitis or in good health (not recorded which). Sequencing was carried out using blood, either unsorted or a sorted T cell fraction (not recorded which). The chain employs TRBV5-1 and TRBJ1-1; a possible D gene is TRBD1 (5 bases). CDR3 nucleotide sequence: TGCGCCAGCAGCTTGGTTGAGGGGTTGAACACTGAAGCTTTCTTT. Residues: CASSLVEGLNTEAFF. Using reference TRBV5-1 and TRBJ1-1 for the parts outside the CDR3, the full variable domain is KAGVTQTPRYLIKTRGQQVTLSCSPISGHRSVSWYQQTPGQGLQFLFEYFSETQRNKGNFPGRFSGRQFSNSRSEMNVSTLELGDSALYLCASSLVEGLNTEAFFGQGTRLTVV.